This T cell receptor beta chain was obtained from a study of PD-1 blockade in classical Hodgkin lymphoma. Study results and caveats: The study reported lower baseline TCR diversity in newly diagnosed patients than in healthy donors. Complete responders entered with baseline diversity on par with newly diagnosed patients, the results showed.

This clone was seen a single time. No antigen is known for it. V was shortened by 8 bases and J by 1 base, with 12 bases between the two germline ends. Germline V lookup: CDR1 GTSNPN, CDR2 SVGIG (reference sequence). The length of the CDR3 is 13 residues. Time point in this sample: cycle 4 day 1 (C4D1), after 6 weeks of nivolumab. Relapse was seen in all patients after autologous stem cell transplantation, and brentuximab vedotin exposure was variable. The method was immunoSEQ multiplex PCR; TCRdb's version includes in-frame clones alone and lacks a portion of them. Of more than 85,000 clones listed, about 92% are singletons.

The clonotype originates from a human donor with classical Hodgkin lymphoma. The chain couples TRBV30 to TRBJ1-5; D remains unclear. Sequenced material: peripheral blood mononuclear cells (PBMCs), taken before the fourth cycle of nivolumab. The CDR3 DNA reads TGTGCCAGTAGCCTTCAAAGCAATCAGCCCCAGCATTTT. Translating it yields CASSLQSNQPQHF.